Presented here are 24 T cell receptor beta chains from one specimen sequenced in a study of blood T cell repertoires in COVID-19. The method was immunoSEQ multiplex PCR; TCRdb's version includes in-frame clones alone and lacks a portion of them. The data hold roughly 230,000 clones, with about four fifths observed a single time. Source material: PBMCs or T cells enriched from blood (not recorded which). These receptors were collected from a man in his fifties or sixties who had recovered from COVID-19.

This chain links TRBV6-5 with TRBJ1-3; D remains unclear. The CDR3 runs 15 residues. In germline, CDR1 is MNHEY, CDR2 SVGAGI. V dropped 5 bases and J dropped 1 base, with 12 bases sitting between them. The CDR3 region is CASSRIEGSGNTIYF. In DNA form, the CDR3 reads TGTGCCAGCAGTCGAATCGAGGGTTCTGGAAACACCATATATTTT.

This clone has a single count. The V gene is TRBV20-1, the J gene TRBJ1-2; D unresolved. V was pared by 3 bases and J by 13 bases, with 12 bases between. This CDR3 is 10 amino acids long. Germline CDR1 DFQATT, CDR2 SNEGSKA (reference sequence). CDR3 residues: CSASLGASTF. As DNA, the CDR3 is TGCAGTGCTAGTTTGGGAGCCTCCACCTTC.

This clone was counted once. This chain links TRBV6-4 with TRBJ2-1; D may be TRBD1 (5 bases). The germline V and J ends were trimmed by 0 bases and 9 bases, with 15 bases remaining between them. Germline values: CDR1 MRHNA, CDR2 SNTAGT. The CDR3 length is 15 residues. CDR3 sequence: CASSDSGAPGREQFF. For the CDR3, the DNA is TGTGCCAGCAGTGACTCTGGGGCCCCAGGGCGTGAGCAGTTCTTC.

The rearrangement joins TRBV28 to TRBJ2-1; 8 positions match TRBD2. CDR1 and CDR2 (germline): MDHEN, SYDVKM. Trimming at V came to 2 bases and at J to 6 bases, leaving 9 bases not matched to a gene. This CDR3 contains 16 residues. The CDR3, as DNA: TGTGCCAGCAGTTTAGATGAGAGACTAGCGCGCAATGAGCAGTTCTTC. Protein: CASSLDERLARNEQFF.

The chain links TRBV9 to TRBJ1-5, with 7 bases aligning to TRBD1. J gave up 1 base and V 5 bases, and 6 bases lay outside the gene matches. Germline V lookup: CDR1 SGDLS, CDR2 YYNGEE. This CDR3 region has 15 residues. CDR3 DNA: TGTGCCAGCAGTAGGGACAGTGAAAGCAATCAGCCCCAGCATTTT. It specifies CASSRDSESNQPQHF.

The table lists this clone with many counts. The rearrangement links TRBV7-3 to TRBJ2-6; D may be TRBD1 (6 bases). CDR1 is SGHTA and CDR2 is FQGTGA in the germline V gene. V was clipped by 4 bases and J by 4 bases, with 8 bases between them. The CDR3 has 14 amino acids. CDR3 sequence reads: CASSSRGGANVLTF. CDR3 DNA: TGTGCCAGCAGCTCCAGGGGCGGGGCCAACGTCCTGACTTTC.

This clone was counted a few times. The CDR3 loop reads CSVGQGASVETQYF. The CDR3 DNA reads as TGCAGCGTTGGGCAGGGGGCGAGTGTGGAGACCCAGTACTTC. The J gene is TRBJ2-5, the V gene TRBV29-1; 8 positions agree with TRBD1. CDR3 length: 14 amino acids. The V and J ends lost 4 bases and 5 bases, in that order; junction bases with no gene match: 9. CDR1 is SQVTM, CDR2 ANQGSEA, per germline.

The CDR3, as DNA: TGTGCCAGCAGTGTCCTAGGGGCCGAGCAGTACTTC. This sequence encodes CASSVLGAEQYF. This chain joins TRBV25-1 and TRBJ2-7; a possible D gene is TRBD1 (5 bases). CDR3 length equals 12 residues. CDR1 is MGHDK and CDR2 is SYGVNS in the germline V gene. With 4 bases removed from V and 6 bases from J, the gap between germline ends came to 10 bases.

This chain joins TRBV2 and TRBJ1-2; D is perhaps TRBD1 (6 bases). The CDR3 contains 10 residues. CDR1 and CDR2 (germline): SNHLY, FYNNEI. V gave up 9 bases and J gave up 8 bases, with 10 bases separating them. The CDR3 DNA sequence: TGTGCCAGAACAGGGAACGGCTACACCTTC. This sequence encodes CARTGNGYTF.

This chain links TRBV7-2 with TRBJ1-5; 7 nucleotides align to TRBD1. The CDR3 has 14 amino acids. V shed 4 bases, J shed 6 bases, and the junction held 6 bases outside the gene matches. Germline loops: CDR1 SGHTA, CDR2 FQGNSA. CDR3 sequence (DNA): TGTGCCAGCAGCTCGAGACAGGGAGGTCAGCCCCAGCATTTT. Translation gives CASSSRQGGQPQHF.

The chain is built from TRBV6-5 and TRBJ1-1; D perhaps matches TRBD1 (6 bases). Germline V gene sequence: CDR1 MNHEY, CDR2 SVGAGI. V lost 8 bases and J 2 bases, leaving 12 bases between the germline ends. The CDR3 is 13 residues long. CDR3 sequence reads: CASFDRTNTEAFF. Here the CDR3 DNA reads TGTGCCAGCTTCGACAGGACTAACACTGAAGCTTTCTTT.

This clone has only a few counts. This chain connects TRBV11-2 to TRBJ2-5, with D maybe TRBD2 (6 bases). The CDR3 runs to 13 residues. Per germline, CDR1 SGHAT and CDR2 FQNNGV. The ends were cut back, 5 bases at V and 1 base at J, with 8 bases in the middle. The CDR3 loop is CASSRSGQETQYF. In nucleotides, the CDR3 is TGTGCCAGCAGCCGTAGCGGCCAAGAGACCCAGTACTTC.

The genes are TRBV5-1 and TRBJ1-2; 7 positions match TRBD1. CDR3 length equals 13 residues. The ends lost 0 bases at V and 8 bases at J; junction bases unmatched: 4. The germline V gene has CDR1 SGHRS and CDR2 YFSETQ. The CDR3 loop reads CASSLVQGEGYTF. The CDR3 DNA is TGCGCCAGCAGCTTGGTCCAGGGGGAGGGCTACACCTTC.

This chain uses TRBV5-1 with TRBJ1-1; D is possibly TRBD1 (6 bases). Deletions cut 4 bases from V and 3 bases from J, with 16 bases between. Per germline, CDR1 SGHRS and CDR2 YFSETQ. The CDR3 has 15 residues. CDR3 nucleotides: TGCGCCAGCAGCATTAACAGGGTTAGGGACACTGAAGCTTTCTTT. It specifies CASSINRVRDTEAFF.

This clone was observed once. The CDR3 DNA sequence: TGTGCCAGCAGCCCCCAGGGATACGAGCAGTACTTC. This translates into CASSPQGYEQYF. The chain recombines TRBV5-6 with TRBJ2-7, with D perhaps TRBD1 (5 bases). Germline lookup yields CDR1 SGHDT and CDR2 YYEEEE. Trimming took off 4 bases at V and 4 bases at J, with 9 bases between the two ends. This CDR3 spans 12 amino acids.

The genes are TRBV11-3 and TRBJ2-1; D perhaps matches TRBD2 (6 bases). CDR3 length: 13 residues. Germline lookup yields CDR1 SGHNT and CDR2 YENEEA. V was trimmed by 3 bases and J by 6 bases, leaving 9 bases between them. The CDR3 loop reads CASSLIGGNEQFF. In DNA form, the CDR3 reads TGTGCCAGCAGCTTGATCGGGGGCAATGAGCAGTTCTTC.

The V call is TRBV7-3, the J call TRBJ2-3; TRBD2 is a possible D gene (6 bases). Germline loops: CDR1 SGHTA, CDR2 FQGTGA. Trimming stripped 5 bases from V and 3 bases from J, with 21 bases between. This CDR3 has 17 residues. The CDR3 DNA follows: TGTGCCAGCAGCCCGGGGGTCGGGAGCAGAATGACAGATACGCAGTATTTT. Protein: CASSPGVGSRMTDTQYF.

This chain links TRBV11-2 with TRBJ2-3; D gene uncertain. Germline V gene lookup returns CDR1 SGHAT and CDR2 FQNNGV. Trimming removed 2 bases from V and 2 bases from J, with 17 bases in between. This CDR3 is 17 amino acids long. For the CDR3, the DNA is TGTGCCAGCAGCTTAATGCCGGCAGGCGCCCCCACAGATACGCAGTATTTT. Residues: CASSLMPAGAPTDTQYF.

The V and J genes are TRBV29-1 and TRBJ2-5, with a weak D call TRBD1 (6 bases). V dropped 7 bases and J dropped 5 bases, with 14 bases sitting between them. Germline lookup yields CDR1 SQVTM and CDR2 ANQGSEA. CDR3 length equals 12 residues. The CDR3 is CSGGTSAETQYF. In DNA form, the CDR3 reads TGCAGCGGAGGGACATCGGCGGAGACCCAGTACTTC.

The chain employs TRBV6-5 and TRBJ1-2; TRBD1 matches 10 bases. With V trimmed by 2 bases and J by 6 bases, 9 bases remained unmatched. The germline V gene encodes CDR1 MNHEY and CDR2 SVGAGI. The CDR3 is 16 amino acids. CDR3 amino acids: CASSYLRDRGRDGYTF. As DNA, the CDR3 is TGTGCCAGCAGTTACCTGCGGGACAGGGGTCGTGATGGCTACACCTTC.

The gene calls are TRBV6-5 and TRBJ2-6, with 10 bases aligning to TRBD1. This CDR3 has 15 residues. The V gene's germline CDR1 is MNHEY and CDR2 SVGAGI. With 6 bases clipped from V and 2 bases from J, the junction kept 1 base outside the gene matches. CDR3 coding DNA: TGTGCCAGCAGGACAGGGGGCGCTGGGGCCAACGTCCTGACTTTC. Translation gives CASRTGGAGANVLTF.

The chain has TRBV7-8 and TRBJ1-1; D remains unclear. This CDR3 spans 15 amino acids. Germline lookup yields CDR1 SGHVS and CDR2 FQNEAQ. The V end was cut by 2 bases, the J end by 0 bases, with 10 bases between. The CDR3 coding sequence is TGTGCCAGCAGCTTAATCGGTCCCATGAACACTGAAGCTTTCTTT. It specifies CASSLIGPMNTEAFF.

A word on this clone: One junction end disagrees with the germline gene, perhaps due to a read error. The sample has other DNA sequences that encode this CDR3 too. CDR3 region: CASSPAGQAYEQYF. CDR3 in DNA: TGTGCCAGCAGTCCCGCGGGACAGGCCTACGAACAGTACTTC. The chain links TRBV27 to TRBJ2-7; 8 bases map to TRBD1. The germline CDR1 and CDR2 sequences are MNHEY and SMNVEV (reference sequence). This CDR3 has 14 residues.

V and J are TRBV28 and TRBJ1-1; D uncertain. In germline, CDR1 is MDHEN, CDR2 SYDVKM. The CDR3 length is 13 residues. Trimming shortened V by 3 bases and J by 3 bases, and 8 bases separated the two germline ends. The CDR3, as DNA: TGTGCCAGCAGTTTCCCCAGGTACACTGAAGCTTTCTTT. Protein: CASSFPRYTEAFF.